This TCR beta chain was identified during a study of identical twins. This clonotype has more than one count but fewer than ten. TCRdb re-derived calls from the 5' RACE reads in MiXCR, one entry per CDR3 protein. The sample records roughly 690,000 distinct CDR3 sequences, around 6% being singletons. The CDR3 has 14 residues. Losses at the gene ends were 7 bases for V and 1 base for J; bases not matched to a gene: 6. The TCR was taken from a man younger than 35 in good health. The sequenced material came from naive T cells sorted from blood. The chain couples TRBV12-3 or TRBV12-4 to TRBJ1-1; 7 bases are shared with TRBD1. Written as DNA, the CDR3 is TGTGCCAGCACTCTACAGGGGAAGAACACTGAAGCTTTCTTT. Amino acid sequence: CASTLQGKNTEAFF.